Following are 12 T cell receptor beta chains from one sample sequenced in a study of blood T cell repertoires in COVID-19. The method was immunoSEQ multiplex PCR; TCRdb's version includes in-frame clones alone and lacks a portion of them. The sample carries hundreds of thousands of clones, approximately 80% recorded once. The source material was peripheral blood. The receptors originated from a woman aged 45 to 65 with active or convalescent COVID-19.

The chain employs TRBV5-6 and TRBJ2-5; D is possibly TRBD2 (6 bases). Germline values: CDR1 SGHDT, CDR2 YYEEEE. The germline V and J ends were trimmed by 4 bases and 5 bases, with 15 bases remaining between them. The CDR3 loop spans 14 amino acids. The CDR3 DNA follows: TGTGCCAGCAGCACCCCCCCTAGCGTGGAGACCCAGTACTTC. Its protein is CASSTPPSVETQYF.

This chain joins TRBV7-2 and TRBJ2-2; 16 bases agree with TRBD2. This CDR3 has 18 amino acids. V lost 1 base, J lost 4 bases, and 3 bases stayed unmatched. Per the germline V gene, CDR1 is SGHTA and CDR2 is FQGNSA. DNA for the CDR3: TGTGCCAGCAGCTTAGAGGGACTAGCGGGAGGGTTCACCGGGGAGCTGTTTTTT. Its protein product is CASSLEGLAGGFTGELFF.

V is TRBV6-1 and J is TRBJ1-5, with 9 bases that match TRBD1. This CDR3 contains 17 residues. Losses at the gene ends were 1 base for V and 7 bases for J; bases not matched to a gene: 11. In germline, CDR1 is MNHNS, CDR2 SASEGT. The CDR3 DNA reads TGTGCCAGCAGTGAAGAGGAGGGACAGGGCGTTAGGCAGCCCCAGCATTTT. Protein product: CASSEEEGQGVRQPQHF.

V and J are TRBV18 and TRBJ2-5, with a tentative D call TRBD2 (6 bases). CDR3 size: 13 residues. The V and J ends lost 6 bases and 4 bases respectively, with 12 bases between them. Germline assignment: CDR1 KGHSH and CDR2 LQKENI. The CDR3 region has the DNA TGTGCCAGCTCTGGGACTGGTGGAGAGACCCAGTACTTC. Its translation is CASSGTGGETQYF. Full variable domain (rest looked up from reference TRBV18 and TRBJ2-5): NAGVMQNPRHLVRRRGQEARLRCSPMKGHSHVYWYRQLPEEGLKFMVYLQKENIIDESGMPKERFSAEFPKEGPSILRIQQVVRGDSAAYFCASSGTGGETQYFGPGTRLLVL.

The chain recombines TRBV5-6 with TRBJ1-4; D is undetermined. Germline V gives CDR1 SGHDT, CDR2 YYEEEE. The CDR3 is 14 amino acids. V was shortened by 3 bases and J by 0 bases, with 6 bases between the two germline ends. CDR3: CASSWSATNEKLFF. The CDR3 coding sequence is TGTGCCAGCAGCTGGAGCGCAACTAATGAAAAACTGTTTTTT.

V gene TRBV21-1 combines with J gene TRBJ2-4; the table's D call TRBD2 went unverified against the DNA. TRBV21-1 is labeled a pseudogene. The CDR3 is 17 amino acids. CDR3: CASERHREGGSKNIQYF. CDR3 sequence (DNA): TGTGCCAGCGAGCGTCATAGGGAGGGAGGAAGCAAAAACATTCAGTACTTC.

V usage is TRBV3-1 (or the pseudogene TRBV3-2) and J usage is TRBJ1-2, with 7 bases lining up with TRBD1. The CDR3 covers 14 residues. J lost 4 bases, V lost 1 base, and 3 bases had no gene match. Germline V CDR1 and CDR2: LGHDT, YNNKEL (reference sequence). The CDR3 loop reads CASSQGGQSYGYTF. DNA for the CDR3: TGTGCCAGCAGCCAAGGGGGACAGTCCTATGGCTACACCTTC.

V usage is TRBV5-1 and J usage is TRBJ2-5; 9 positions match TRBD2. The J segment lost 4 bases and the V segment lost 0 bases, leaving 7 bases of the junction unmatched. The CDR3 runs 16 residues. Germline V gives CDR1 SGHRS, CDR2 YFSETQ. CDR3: CASSLAPSGMGETQYF. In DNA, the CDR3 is TGCGCCAGCAGCTTGGCCCCTAGCGGGATGGGAGAGACCCAGTACTTC.

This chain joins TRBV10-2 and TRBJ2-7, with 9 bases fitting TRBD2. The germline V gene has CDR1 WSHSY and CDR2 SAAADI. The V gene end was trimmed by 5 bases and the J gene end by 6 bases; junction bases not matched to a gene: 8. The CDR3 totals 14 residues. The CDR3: CASSSASGISEQYF. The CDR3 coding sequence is TGCGCCAGCAGTTCAGCTAGCGGGATTTCCGAGCAGTACTTC.

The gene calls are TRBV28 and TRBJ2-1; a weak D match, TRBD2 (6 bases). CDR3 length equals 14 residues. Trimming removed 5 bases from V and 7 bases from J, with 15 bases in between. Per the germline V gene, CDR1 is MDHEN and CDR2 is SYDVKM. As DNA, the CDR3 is TGTGCCAGCAGTAGGGACTTAATGGGAAATGAGCAGTTCTTC. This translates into CASSRDLMGNEQFF.

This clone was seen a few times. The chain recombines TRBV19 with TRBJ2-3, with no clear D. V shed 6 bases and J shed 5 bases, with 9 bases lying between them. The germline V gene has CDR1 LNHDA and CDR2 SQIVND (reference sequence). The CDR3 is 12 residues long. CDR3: CASRQAGDTQYF. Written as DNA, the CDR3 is TGTGCCAGTAGGCAGGCCGGAGATACGCAGTATTTT.

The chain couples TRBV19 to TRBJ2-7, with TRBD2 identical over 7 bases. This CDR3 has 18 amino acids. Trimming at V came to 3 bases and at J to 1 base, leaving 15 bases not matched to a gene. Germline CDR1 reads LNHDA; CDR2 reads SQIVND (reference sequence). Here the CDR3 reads CASSIWFGGGSESYEQYF. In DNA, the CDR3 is TGTGCCAGTAGTATTTGGTTTGGCGGCGGGAGTGAGTCCTACGAGCAGTACTTC. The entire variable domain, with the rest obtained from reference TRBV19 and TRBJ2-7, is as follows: DGGITQSPKYLFRKEGQNVTLSCEQNLNHDAMYWYRQDPGQGLRLIYYSQIVNDFQKGDIAEGYSVSREKKESFPLTVTSAQKNPTAFYLCASSIWFGGGSESYEQYFGPGTRLTVT.